The 12 T cell receptor beta chains given below trace back to one sample, sequenced in a study of cytotoxic CD8 clonotypes in ibrutinib-treated CLL. Repertoires were generated with immunoSEQ multiplex PCR, while TCRdb's copy carries only in-frame clones and drops some. The repertoire holds some 100,000 clones, with 58% as singletons. This specimen consisted of PBMCs, obtained after 24 months of ibrutinib treatment. These TCRs come from a human donor with chronic lymphocytic leukemia.

This chain uses TRBV25-1 with TRBJ2-7; D is perhaps TRBD2 (6 bases). CDR1 and CDR2 from the germline V gene are MGHDK and SYGVNS. The CDR3 runs 15 residues. Trimming removed 1 base at V and 5 bases at J, with 15 bases between. The CDR3 nucleotides read TGTGCCAGCAGTGAATCCAGCGCGGGGCGGGACGAGCAGTACTTC. Protein sequence: CASSESSAGRDEQYF.

This clone was counted a few times. The rearrangement joins TRBV7-8 to TRBJ2-1; 8 bases fit TRBD2. The germline gives CDR1 SGHVS, CDR2 FQNEAQ. With 5 bases clipped from V and 1 base from J, the junction kept 7 bases outside the gene matches. The CDR3 contains 16 residues. In nucleotides, the CDR3 is TGTGCCAGCAGCCCACTTAGCGGGGTTTCCTACAATGAGCAGTTCTTC. This codes for CASSPLSGVSYNEQFF. Drawing the rest from reference TRBV7-8 and TRBJ2-1, the complete variable domain is GAGVSQSPRYKVAKRGQDVALRCDPISGHVSLFWYQQALGQGPEFLTYFQNEAQLDKSGLPSDRFFAERPEGSVSTLKIQRTQQEDSAVYLCASSPLSGVSYNEQFFGPGTRLTVL.

CDR3 region: CASSLRSGPNNEQFF. The DNA for the CDR3 is TGTGCCAGCAGCTTACGATCTGGGCCGAACAATGAGCAGTTCTTC. V gene TRBV7-7 combines with J gene TRBJ2-1; D call uncertain. Per the germline V gene, CDR1 is SSHAT and CDR2 is FNYEAQ (reference sequence). The CDR3 has 15 amino acids. Trimming removed 2 bases from V and 5 bases from J, with 13 bases in between.

On this clone itself: Other DNA sequences in this sample translate to the same CDR3. CDR3 in amino acids: CSARRGETQYF. As DNA, the CDR3 is TGCAGTGCTAGGAGGGGGGAGACCCAGTACTTC. The chain is built from TRBV20-1 and TRBJ2-5; D perhaps matches TRBD1 (6 bases). Germline-derived CDR1 and CDR2 are DFQATT and SNEGSKA (reference sequence). The V end was cut by 3 bases, the J end by 5 bases, with 7 bases between. The CDR3 sequence is 11 residues long.

This clone is a singleton in its sample. The chain is built from TRBV10-3 and TRBJ2-5; D gene unclear. CDR1 and CDR2 (germline): ENHRY, SYGVKD. V was shortened by 3 bases and J by 5 bases, with 4 bases between the two germline ends. The length of the CDR3 is 11 residues. The CDR3 DNA follows: TGTGCCATCAGTGAAAGGGAGACCCAGTACTTC. Its protein is CAISERETQYF.

The V and J genes are TRBV29-1 and TRBJ2-2; no clear D. Germline V gives CDR1 SQVTM, CDR2 ANQGSEA. The CDR3 is 13 amino acids. Deletions cut 4 bases from V and 1 base from J, with 7 bases between. CDR3 region: CSVGGLNTGELFF. CDR3 DNA: TGCAGCGTTGGTGGGTTGAACACCGGGGAGCTGTTTTTT.

The chain has TRBV29-1 and TRBJ2-5, with a weak D call TRBD2 (7 bases). V lost 1 base to trimming and J lost 4 bases, with 13 bases between them. This CDR3 contains 14 residues. Germline CDR1 SQVTM, CDR2 ANQGSEA. Here the CDR3 DNA reads TGCAGCGTTGAAGCACAGGGAGGGGCAGAGACCCAGTACTTC. Translation gives CSVEAQGGAETQYF.

In this sample, this clone turned up a few times. J is TRBJ2-7 and V is TRBV25-1; no clear D. CDR1 and CDR2 from the germline V gene are MGHDK and SYGVNS. CDR3 size: 11 residues. Trimming removed 3 bases at V and 8 bases at J, with 8 bases between. CDR3 residues: CASSDGFKQYF. CDR3 DNA sequence: TGTGCCAGCAGTGACGGGTTCAAGCAGTACTTC.

The chain is built from TRBV13 and TRBJ2-1; D unresolved. The CDR3 is 14 amino acids. CDR1 PRHDT and CDR2 FYEKMQ come from the germline V gene (reference sequence). Trimming removed 7 bases at V and 3 bases at J, with 13 bases between. CDR3 region: CASTRWGSYNEQFF. The CDR3 bases are TGTGCCAGCACAAGGTGGGGTAGCTACAATGAGCAGTTCTTC.

CDR3 sequence: CASSPLAGGLHEQYF. The CDR3 region has the DNA TGTGCCAGCAGCCCTTTGGCAGGGGGCTTACACGAGCAGTACTTC. The gene calls are TRBV7-9 and TRBJ2-7; 8 positions agree with TRBD1. From germline, CDR1 is SEHNR and CDR2 FQNEAQ (reference sequence). The CDR3 spans 15 residues. After removal of 5 bases from V and 5 bases from J, the junction contained 11 bases not matched to a gene.

This clone turned up a few times. The J gene is TRBJ2-7, the V gene TRBV28; no definite D call. The germline gives CDR1 MDHEN, CDR2 SYDVKM. This CDR3 comprises 13 residues. V was pared by 5 bases and J by 7 bases, with 15 bases between. This chain's CDR3 is CASSGPTRWEQYF. The CDR3 nucleotides read TGTGCCAGCAGTGGCCCAACCAGGTGGGAGCAGTACTTC.

The chain employs TRBV18 and TRBJ2-4; D is possibly TRBD1 (5 bases). Trimming removed 3 bases at V and 2 bases at J, with 8 bases between. Germline V gene sequence: CDR1 KGHSH, CDR2 LQKENI. The CDR3 spans 14 residues. Written as DNA, the CDR3 is TGTGCCAGCTCACCCCCAGGGACCAAAAACATTCAGTACTTC. This sequence encodes CASSPPGTKNIQYF.